The sequence of this T cell receptor (beta chain) was determined in a study of T cells in tuberculosis. At the level of the study: T cells were selected with CD1B tetramers loaded with glucose monomycolate.

CDR3 size: 13 residues. The V gene lost 8 bases and the J gene lost 7 bases, with 17 bases spanning the gap. Per germline, CDR1 LNHDA and CDR2 SQIVND (reference sequence). Profiling relied on immunoSEQ multiplex PCR, and the TCRdb table lists in-frame clones only, not all of them. The sample records 25,000 to 35,000 clones, approximately 93% being singletons. The clonotype was recovered from a donor aged 5 to 30 with latent tuberculosis or without tuberculosis infection. The sample was PBMCs. The chain is built from TRBV19 and TRBJ1-1; tentative D call: TRBD1 (5 bases). In DNA form, the CDR3 reads TGTGCCAGTTGGAATACAGGCGGGGATGAAGCTTTCTTT. This sequence encodes CASWNTGGDEAFF.